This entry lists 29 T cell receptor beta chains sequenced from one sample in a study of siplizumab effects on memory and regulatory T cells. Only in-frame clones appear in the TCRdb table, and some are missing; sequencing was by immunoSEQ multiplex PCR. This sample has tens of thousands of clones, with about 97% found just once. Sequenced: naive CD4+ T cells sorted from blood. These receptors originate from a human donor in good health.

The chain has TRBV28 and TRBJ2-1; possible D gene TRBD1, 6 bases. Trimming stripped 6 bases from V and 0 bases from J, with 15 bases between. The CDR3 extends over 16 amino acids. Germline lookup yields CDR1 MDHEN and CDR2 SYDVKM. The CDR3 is CASRLPGVRSYNEQFF. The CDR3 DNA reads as TGTGCCAGCAGACTCCCAGGGGTCCGCTCCTACAATGAGCAGTTCTTC.

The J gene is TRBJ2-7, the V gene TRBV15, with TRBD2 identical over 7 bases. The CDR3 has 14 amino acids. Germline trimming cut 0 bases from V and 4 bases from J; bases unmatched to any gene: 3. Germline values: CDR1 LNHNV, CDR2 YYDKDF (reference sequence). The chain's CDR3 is CATSRDRGGYEQYF. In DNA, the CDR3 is TGTGCCACCAGCAGAGACCGGGGAGGGTACGAGCAGTACTTC.

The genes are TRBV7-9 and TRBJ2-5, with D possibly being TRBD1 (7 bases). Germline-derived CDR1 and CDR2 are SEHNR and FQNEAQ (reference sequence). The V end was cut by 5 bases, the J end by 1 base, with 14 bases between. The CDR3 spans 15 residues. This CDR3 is CASSRRGRPQETQYF. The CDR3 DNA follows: TGTGCCAGCAGCCGCAGGGGGAGGCCCCAAGAGACCCAGTACTTC.

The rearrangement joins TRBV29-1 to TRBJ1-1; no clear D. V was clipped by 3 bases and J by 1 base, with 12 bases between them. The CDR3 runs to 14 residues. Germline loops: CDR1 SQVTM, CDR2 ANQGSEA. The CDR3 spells CSVDSSTANTEAFF. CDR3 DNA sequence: TGCAGCGTTGATTCTAGCACAGCGAACACTGAAGCTTTCTTT.

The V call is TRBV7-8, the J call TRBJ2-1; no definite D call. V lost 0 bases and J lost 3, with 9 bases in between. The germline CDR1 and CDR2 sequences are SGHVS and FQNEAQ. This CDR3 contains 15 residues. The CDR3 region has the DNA TGTGCCAGCAGCTTAGCTGGCTACTTCTACAATGAGCAGTTCTTC. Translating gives CASSLAGYFYNEQFF.

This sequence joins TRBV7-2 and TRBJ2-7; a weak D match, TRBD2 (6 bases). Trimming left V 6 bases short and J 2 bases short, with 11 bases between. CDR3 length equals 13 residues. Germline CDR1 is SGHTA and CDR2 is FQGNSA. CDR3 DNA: TGTGCCAGCAGGGGGGACTCCGCCTACGAGCAGTACTTC. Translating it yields CASRGDSAYEQYF.

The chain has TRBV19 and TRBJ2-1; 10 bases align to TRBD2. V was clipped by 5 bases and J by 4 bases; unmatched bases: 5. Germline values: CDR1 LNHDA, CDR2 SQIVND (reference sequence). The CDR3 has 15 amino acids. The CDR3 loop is CASSPASGRYNEQFF. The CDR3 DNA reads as TGTGCCAGTAGTCCGGCTAGCGGGAGATACAATGAGCAGTTCTTC.

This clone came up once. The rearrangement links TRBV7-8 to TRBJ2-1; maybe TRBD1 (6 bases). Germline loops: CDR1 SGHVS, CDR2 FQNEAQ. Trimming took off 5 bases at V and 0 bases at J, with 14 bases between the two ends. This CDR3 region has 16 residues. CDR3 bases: TGTGCCAGCAGCCAATACAGGGATAGCTCCTACAATGAGCAGTTCTTC. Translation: CASSQYRDSSYNEQFF.

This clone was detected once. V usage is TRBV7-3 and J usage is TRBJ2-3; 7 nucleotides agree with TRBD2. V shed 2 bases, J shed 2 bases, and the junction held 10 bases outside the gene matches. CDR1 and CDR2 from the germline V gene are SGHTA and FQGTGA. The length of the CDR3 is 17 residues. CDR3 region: CASSLAPASGHTDTQYF. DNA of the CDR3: TGTGCCAGCAGCTTAGCCCCGGCTAGCGGCCACACAGATACGCAGTATTTT.

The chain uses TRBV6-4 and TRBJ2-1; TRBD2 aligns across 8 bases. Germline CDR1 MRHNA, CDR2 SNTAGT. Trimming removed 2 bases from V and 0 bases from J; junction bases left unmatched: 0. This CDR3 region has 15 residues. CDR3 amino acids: CASSDTSGSYNEQFF. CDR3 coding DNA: TGTGCCAGCAGTGACACTAGCGGCTCCTACAATGAGCAGTTCTTC.

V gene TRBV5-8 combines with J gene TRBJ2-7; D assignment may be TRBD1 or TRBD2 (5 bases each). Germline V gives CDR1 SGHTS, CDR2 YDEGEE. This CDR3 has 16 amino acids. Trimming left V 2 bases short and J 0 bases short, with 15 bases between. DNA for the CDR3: TGTGCCAGCAGCTTTCCCGGGACGGATGCCTCCTACGAGCAGTACTTC. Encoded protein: CASSFPGTDASYEQYF.

This CDR3 reads CASSIPGLVPYEQYF. The CDR3 DNA reads TGTGCCAGTAGTATCCCGGGACTAGTCCCCTACGAGCAGTACTTC. The V call is TRBV19, the J call TRBJ2-7, with TRBD2 matching over 8 bases. The CDR3 sequence is 15 residues long. CDR1 LNHDA and CDR2 SQIVND come from the germline V gene (reference sequence). J lost 2 bases, V lost 3 bases, and 6 bases had no gene match.

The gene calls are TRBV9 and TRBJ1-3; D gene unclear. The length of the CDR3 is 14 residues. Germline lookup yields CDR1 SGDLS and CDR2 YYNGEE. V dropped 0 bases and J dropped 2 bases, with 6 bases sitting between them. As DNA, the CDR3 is TGTGCCAGCAGCGTAGGCGGGGCTGGAAACACCATATATTTT. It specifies CASSVGGAGNTIYF.

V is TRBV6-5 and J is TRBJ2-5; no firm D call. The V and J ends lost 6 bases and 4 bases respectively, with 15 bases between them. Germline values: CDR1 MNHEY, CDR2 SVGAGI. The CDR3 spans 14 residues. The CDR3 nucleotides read TGTGCCAGCAGCCTAGGACGGCGACGAGAGACCCAGTACTTC. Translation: CASSLGRRRETQYF.

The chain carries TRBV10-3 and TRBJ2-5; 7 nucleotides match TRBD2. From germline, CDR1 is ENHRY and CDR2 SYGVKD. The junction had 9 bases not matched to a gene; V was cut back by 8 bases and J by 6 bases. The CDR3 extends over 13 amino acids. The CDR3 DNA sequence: TGTGCCATCTCACTCTGGGAGGGTCAGACCCAGTACTTC. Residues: CAISLWEGQTQYF.

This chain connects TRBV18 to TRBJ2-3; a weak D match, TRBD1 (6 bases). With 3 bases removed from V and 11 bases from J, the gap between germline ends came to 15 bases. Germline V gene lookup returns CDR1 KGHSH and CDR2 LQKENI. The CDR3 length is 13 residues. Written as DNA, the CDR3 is TGTGCCAGCTCACCGAACCGGGACACAGGGCAGTATTTT. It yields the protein CASSPNRDTGQYF.

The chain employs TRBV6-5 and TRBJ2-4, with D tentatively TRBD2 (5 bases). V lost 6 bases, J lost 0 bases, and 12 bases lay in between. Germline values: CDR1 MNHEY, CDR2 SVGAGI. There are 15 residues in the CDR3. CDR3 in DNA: TGTGCCAGCAGGAGAAGCGGCCTAGCCAAAAACATTCAGTACTTC. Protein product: CASRRSGLAKNIQYF.

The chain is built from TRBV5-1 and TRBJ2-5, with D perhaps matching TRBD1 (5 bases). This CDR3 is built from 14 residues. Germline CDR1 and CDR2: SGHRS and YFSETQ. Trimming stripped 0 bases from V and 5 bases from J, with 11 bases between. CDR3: CASSLVAGRETQYF. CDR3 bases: TGCGCCAGCAGCTTGGTGGCAGGGCGGGAGACCCAGTACTTC.

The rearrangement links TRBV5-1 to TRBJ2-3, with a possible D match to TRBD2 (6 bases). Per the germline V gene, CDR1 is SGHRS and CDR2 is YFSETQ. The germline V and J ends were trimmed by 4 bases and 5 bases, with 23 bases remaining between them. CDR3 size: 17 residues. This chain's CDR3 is CASSLGGATSVGDTQYF. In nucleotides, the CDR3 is TGCGCCAGCAGCCTTGGGGGTGCGACTAGTGTAGGAGATACGCAGTATTTT.

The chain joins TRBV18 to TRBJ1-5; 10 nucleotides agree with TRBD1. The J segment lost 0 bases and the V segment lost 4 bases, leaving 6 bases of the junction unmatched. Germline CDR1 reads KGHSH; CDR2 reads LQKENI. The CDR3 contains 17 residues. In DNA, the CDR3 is TGTGCCAGCTCACGACAGGGGGCTGGGGCTAGCAATCAGCCCCAGCATTTT. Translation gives CASSRQGAGASNQPQHF.

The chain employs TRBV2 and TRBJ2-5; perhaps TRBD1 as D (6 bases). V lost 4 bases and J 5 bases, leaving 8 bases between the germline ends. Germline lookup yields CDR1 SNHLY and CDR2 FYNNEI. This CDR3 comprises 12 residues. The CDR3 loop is CASSAGAETQYF. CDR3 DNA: TGTGCCAGCAGTGCAGGGGCTGAGACCCAGTACTTC.

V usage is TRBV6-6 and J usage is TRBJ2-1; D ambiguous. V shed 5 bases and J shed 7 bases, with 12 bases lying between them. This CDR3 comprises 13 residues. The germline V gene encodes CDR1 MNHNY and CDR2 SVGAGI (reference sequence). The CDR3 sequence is CASSRGAGNEQFF. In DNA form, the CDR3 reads TGTGCCAGCAGTCGCGGAGCAGGAAATGAGCAGTTCTTC.

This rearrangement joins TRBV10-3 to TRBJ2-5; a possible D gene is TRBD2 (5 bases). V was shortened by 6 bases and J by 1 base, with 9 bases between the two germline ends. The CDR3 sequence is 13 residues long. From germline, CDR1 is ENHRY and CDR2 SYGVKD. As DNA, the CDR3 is TGTGCCATCAGGCAAGCGGCCCAAGAGACCCAGTACTTC. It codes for CAIRQAAQETQYF.

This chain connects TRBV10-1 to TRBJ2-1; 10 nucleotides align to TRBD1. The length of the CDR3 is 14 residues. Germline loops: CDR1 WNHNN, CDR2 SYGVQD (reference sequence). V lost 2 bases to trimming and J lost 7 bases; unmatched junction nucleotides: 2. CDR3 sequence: CASSEPDRGNEQFF. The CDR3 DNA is TGCGCCAGCAGTGAGCCGGACAGGGGGAATGAGCAGTTCTTC.

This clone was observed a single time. The CDR3 coding sequence is TGTGCCAGCAGTTTATGGAGGGGGACAGGGATGAACACTGAAGCTTTCTTT. Translating it yields CASSLWRGTGMNTEAFF. The rearrangement uses TRBV28 and TRBJ1-1, with 9 bases fitting TRBD1. CDR1 and CDR2 from the germline V gene are MDHEN and SYDVKM. The CDR3 is 17 amino acids. Unmatched junction bases numbered 5, after V lost 0 bases and J lost 0 bases.

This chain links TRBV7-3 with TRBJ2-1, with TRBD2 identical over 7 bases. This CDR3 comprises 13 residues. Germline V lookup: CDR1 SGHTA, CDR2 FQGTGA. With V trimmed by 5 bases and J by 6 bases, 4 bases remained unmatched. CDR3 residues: CASSPTSVNEQFF. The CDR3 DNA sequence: TGTGCCAGCAGCCCAACTAGCGTCAATGAGCAGTTCTTC.

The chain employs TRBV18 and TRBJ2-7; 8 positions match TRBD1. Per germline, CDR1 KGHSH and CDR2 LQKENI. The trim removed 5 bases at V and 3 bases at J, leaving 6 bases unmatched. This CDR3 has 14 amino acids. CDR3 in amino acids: CASSLGQGVYEQYF. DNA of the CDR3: TGTGCCAGCTCATTAGGACAGGGAGTCTACGAGCAGTACTTC.

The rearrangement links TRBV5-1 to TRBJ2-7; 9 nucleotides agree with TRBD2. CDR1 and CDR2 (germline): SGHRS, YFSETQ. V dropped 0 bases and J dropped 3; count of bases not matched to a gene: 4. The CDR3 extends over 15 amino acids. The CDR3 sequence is CASSLGGRASYEQYF. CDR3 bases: TGCGCCAGCAGCTTGGGCGGGAGGGCCAGCTACGAGCAGTACTTC.

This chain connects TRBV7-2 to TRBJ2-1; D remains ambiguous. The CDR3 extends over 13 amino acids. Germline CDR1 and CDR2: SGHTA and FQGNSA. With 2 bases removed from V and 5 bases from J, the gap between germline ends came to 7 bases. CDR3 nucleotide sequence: TGTGCCAGCAGCTTATCACGGAACAATGAGCAGTTCTTC. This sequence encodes CASSLSRNNEQFF. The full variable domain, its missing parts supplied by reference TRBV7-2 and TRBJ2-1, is GAGVSQSPSNKVTEKGKDVELRCDPISGHTALYWYRQSLGQGLEFLIYFQGNSAPDKSGLPSDRFSAERTGGSVSTLTIQRTQQEDSAVYLCASSLSRNNEQFFGPGTRLTVL.